The sequence of this TCR beta chain was determined in a study of human T cells and chemical hapten exposure. Overall study findings and caveats: Large CDR3 similarity clusters arose significantly more often from expanded TCRs than from controls.

This clonotype has at least ten counts. What it binds is unknown. The ends lost 0 bases at V and 4 bases at J; junction bases unmatched: 4. CDR1 and CDR2 from the germline V gene are KGHDR and SFDVKD. The CDR3 is 16 residues long. TCRdb fed the RACE reads into MiXCR, producing one record per CDR3 protein. The table lists fewer than 100,000 distinct CDR3 sequences, 9.3% of them singletons. Sample time point: patch test 2, 6 weeks after DPC sensitization. Documented treatment: therapeutic diphenylcyclopropenone sensitization with weekly scalp DPC. This receptor was taken from a woman in her forties with alopecia areata. Some clones in this sample may be carry-over from other donors' samples. The sample consisted of whole blood, taken in connection with sensitization to the hapten diphenylcyclopropenone (DPC). The genes are TRBV24-1 and TRBJ2-1; TRBD2 matches 8 bases. The CDR3 protein is CATSDLVAGSYNEQFF. CDR3 in DNA: TGTGCCACCAGTGATTTGGTAGCGGGATCATACAATGAGCAGTTCTTC.